These T cell receptor beta chains were read from a single sample in a study of shared clonotypes between healthy human individuals. The repertoire was sequenced with immunoSEQ multiplex PCR; TCRdb's copy has only in-frame clones and lacks some. The table shows 800,000 or so clones, with 90% to 97% occurring only once. Sequenced sample: naive CD8+ T cells sorted from blood. The receptors derive from a man aged 30 to 39 in good health. Each CDR3 is given without its conserved first and last residue. Each record gives: V gene, J gene, CDR3 protein.

v_call: TRBV4-3; j_call: TRBJ1-5; cdr3_aa: ASSQDLGADNQPQH
v_call: TRBV28; j_call: TRBJ2-7; cdr3_aa: ASSSPGQNYEQY
v_call: TRBV7-9; j_call: TRBJ1-5; cdr3_aa: ASSPTDQPQH
v_call: TRBV6-4; j_call: TRBJ2-1; cdr3_aa: ASSRTSGRRGGSYNEQF
v_call: TRBV27; j_call: TRBJ2-3; cdr3_aa: ASSFLGDTQY
v_call: TRBV7-7; j_call: TRBJ2-7; cdr3_aa: ASSSGLASSYEQY
v_call: TRBV7-9; j_call: TRBJ2-1; cdr3_aa: ASSPAKGHEQF
v_call: TRBV28; j_call: TRBJ1-5; cdr3_aa: ASTLMKVPNQPQH
v_call: TRBV7-9; j_call: TRBJ2-1; cdr3_aa: ASSFLLAGSKNEQF
v_call: TRBV28; j_call: TRBJ2-7; cdr3_aa: ASSSGLAGIYEQY
v_call: TRBV29-1; j_call: TRBJ1-5; cdr3_aa: SVAGENNQPQH
v_call: TRBV27; j_call: TRBJ1-2; cdr3_aa: ASSLTDRAFAGYT
v_call: TRBV7-9; j_call: TRBJ2-7; cdr3_aa: ASSLEEGTLYEQY
v_call: TRBV10-3; j_call: TRBJ2-3; cdr3_aa: AISDGGLAADTQY
v_call: TRBV7-7; j_call: TRBJ2-7; cdr3_aa: ASSAIPPGLAGIETGYEQY
v_call: TRBV7-9; j_call: TRBJ2-1; cdr3_aa: ASNPWGRDPDNEQF
v_call: TRBV7-6; j_call: TRBJ2-5; cdr3_aa: ASSLALAGETQY
v_call: TRBV4-1; j_call: TRBJ2-1; cdr3_aa: ASSQLAGTPQNEQF
v_call: TRBV13; j_call: TRBJ2-7; cdr3_aa: ASSFLETSYEQY
v_call: TRBV28; j_call: TRBJ2-7; cdr3_aa: ASSLDTGYEQY
v_call: TRBV27; j_call: TRBJ2-5; cdr3_aa: ASSSGAGTRNQETQY
v_call: TRBV29-1; j_call: TRBJ2-1; cdr3_aa: SVEARGRNNEQF
v_call: TRBV11-2; j_call: TRBJ2-1; cdr3_aa: ASSPGLAGGPRNEQF
v_call: TRBV27; j_call: TRBJ2-3; cdr3_aa: ASSGQSTDTQY
v_call: TRBV5-1; j_call: TRBJ2-7; cdr3_aa: ASSLGFLGYDSYEQY
v_call: TRBV19; j_call: TRBJ2-2; cdr3_aa: ASSILGELF
v_call: TRBV7-9; j_call: TRBJ2-7; cdr3_aa: ASSSDRGLYEQY
v_call: TRBV10-3; j_call: TRBJ2-7; cdr3_aa: AISERPAGGPVYYEQY
v_call: TRBV6-5; j_call: TRBJ2-1; cdr3_aa: ASSYSRQGYNEQF
v_call: TRBV9; j_call: TRBJ2-1; cdr3_aa: ASRDRGEQF
v_call: TRBV7-9; j_call: TRBJ2-7; cdr3_aa: ASSYGTTSSYEQY
v_call: TRBV4-1; j_call: TRBJ2-7; cdr3_aa: ASSKEIWGGRSEQY
v_call: TRBV6-4; j_call: TRBJ1-5; cdr3_aa: ASKQWGESNQPQH
v_call: TRBV4-1; j_call: TRBJ2-7; cdr3_aa: ASATLPGHEQY
v_call: TRBV7-9; j_call: TRBJ2-1; cdr3_aa: ASSLLTDNEQF
v_call: TRBV7-8; j_call: TRBJ2-7; cdr3_aa: ASIRTPAGAGEQY
v_call: TRBV27; j_call: TRBJ2-7; cdr3_aa: ASSLSVPYEQY
v_call: TRBV7-9; j_call: TRBJ2-1; cdr3_aa: ASSAGLAGGERGYNEQF
v_call: TRBV7-9; j_call: TRBJ2-7; cdr3_aa: ASSLAGEGLYEQY
v_call: TRBV9; j_call: TRBJ2-1; cdr3_aa: ASSVASGNYNEQF
v_call: TRBV19; j_call: TRBJ2-7; cdr3_aa: ATRTSGSYEQY
v_call: TRBV5-4; j_call: TRBJ2-7; cdr3_aa: ASSLGEGPRGYEQY
v_call: TRBV7-9; j_call: TRBJ2-3; cdr3_aa: ASSLGPTDTQY
v_call: TRBV9; j_call: TRBJ1-2; cdr3_aa: ASSGEGLGVLYGYT
v_call: TRBV30; j_call: TRBJ1-1; cdr3_aa: AWSNMNTEAF
v_call: TRBV29-1; j_call: TRBJ2-1; cdr3_aa: SVQRVGEGSEQF
v_call: TRBV2; j_call: TRBJ2-7; cdr3_aa: ASSVVSGRAGVDEQY
v_call: TRBV11-2; j_call: TRBJ2-2; cdr3_aa: ASSPGTSGPTGELF
v_call: TRBV28; j_call: TRBJ1-5; cdr3_aa: ASNFRLNQPQH
v_call: TRBV10-1; j_call: TRBJ2-1; cdr3_aa: ASSEGLAGGSYNEQF
v_call: TRBV5-1; j_call: TRBJ2-1; cdr3_aa: ASSADRGDEQF
v_call: TRBV9; j_call: TRBJ2-1; cdr3_aa: ASSVLAGGINEQF
v_call: TRBV19; j_call: TRBJ2-2; cdr3_aa: ASSQGQELF
v_call: TRBV28; j_call: TRBJ2-7; cdr3_aa: ATRTSGITSYEQY
v_call: TRBV7-9; j_call: TRBJ1-2; cdr3_aa: ASSLIPGQEGSNYGYT
v_call: TRBV27; j_call: TRBJ2-1; cdr3_aa: ASRRSGLLAGEGYNEQF
v_call: TRBV13; j_call: TRBJ1-2; cdr3_aa: ASPTPYGYT
v_call: TRBV18; j_call: TRBJ2-3; cdr3_aa: ASSPITDETDTQY
v_call: TRBV5-4; j_call: TRBJ1-1; cdr3_aa: ASSLASGATEAF
v_call: TRBV2; j_call: TRBJ2-3; cdr3_aa: ASSVPGQSTDTQY